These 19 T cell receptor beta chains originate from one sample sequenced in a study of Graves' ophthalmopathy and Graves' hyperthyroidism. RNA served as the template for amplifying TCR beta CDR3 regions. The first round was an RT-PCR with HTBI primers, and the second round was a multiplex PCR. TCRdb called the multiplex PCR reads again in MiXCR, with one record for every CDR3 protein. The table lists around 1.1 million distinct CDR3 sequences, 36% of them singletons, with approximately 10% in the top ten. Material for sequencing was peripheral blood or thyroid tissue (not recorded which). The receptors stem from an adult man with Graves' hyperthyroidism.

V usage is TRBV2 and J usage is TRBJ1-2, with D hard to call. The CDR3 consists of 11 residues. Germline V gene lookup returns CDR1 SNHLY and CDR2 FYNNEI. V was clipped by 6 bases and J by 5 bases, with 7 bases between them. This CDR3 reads CASRRQYGYTF. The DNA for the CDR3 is TGTGCCAGCAGGAGGCAATATGGCTACACCTTC.

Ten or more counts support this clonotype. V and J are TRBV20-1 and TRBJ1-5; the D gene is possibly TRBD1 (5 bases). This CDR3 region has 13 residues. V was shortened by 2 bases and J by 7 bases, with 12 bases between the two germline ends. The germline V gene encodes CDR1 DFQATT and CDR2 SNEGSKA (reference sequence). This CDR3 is CSARSRGGQPQHF. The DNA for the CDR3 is TGCAGTGCTAGATCGCGGGGCGGGCAGCCCCAGCATTTT.

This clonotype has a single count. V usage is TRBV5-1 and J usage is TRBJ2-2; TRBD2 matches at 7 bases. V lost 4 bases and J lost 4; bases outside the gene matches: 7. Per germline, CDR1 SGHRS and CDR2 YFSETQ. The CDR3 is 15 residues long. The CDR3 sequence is CASSGGLPSTGELFF. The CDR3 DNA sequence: TGCGCCAGCAGCGGGGGACTACCGAGCACCGGGGAGCTGTTTTTT. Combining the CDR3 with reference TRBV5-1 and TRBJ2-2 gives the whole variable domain KAGVTQTPRYLIKTRGQQVTLSCSPISGHRSVSWYQQTPGQGLQFLFEYFSETQRNKGNFPGRFSGRQFSNSRSEMNVSTLELGDSALYLCASSGGLPSTGELFFGEGSRLTVL.

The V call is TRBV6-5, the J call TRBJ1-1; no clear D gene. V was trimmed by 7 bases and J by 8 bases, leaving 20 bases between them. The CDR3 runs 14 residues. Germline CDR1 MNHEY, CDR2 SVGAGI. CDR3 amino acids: CASTLVVGGSEAFF. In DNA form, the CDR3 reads TGTGCCAGCACTCTAGTGGTTGGTGGCTCCGAAGCTTTCTTT.

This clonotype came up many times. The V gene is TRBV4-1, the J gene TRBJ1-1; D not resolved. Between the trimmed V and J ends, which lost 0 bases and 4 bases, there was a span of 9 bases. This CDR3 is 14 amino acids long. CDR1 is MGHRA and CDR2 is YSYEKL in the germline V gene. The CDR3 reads CASSQDRGSTEAFF. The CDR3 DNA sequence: TGCGCCAGCAGCCAAGATCGGGGAAGCACTGAAGCTTTCTTT.

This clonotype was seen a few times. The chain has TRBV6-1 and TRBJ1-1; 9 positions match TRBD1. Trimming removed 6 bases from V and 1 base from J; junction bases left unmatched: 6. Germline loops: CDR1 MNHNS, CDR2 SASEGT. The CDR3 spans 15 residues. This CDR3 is CASRRETGGNTEAFF. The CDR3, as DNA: TGTGCCAGCAGACGAGAGACAGGGGGGAACACTGAAGCTTTCTTT.

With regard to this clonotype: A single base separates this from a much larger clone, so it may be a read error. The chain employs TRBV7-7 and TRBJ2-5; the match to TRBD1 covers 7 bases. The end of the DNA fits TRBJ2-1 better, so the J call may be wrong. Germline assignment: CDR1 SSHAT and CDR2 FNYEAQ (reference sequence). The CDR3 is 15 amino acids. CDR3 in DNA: TGTGCCAGCAGCCATAACAGGGGTTTTGGAGAGACCCAGTTCTTC. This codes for CASSHNRGFGETQFF.

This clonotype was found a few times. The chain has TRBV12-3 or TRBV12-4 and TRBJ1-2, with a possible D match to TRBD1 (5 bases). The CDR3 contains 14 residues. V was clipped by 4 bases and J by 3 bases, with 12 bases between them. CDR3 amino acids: CASSWQRGYYGYTF. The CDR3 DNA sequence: TGTGCCAGCAGTTGGCAACGGGGCTACTATGGCTACACCTTC.

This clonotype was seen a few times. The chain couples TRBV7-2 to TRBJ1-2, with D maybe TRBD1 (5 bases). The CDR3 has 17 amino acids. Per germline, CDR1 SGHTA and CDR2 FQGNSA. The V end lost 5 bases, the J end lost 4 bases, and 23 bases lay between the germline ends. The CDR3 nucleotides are TGTGCCAGCAGCCAACCTCAGGGCCGCCTACGTGGCTATGGCTACACCTTC. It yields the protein CASSQPQGRLRGYGYTF.

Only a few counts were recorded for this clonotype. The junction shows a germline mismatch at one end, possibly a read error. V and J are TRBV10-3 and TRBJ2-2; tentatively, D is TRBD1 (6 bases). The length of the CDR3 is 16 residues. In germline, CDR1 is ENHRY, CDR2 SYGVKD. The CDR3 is CASSYSPGQNTGELFF. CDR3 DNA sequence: TGTGCCAGCAGTTACTCGCCGGGACAGAACACCGGGGAGCTGTTTTTT.

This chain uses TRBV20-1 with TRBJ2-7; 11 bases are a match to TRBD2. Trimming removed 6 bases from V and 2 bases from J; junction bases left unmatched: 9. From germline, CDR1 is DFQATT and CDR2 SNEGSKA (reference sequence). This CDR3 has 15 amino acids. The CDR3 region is CSARGTSGRPYEQYF. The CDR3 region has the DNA TGCAGTGCCCGGGGGACTAGCGGCCGACCCTACGAGCAGTACTTC.

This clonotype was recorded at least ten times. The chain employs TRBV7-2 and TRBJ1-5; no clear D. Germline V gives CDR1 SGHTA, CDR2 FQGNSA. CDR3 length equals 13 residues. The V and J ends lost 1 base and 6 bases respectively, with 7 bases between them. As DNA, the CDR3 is TGTGCCAGCAGCTTAGACATCGGTCAGCCCCAGCATTTT. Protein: CASSLDIGQPQHF.

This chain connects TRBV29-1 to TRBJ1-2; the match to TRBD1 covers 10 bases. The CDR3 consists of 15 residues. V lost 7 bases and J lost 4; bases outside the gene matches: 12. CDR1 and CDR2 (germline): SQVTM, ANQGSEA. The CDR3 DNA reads TGCAGCGCCCATGGGACAGGGGCAAACATCTATGGCTACACCTTC. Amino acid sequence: CSAHGTGANIYGYTF.

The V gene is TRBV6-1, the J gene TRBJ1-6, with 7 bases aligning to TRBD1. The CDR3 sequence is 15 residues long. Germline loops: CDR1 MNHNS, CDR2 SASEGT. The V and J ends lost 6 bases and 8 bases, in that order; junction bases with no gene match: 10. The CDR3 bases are TGTGCCAGCAGCGGTCAAACAGGGGTCGATTCACCCCTCCACTTT. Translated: CASSGQTGVDSPLHF.

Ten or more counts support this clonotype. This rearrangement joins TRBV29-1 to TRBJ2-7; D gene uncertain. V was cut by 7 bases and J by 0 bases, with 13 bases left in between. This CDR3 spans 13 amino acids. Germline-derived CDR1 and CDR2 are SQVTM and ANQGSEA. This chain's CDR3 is CSAQTRSSYEQYF. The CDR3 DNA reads TGCAGCGCGCAGACAAGGAGCTCCTACGAGCAGTACTTC.

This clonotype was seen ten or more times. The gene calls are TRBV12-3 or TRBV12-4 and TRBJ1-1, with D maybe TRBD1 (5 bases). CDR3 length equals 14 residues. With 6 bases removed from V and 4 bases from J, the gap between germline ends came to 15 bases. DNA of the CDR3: TGTGCCAGCAGCCCAATACGGGGGAGCACTGAAGCTTTCTTT. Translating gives CASSPIRGSTEAFF.

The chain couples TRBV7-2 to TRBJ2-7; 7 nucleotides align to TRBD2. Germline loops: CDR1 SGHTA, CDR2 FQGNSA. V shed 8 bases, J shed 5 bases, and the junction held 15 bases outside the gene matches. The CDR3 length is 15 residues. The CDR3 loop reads CASSPSRGRRDEQYF. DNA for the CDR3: TGTGCCAGCTCACCGTCGCGGGGGAGGAGGGACGAGCAGTACTTC.

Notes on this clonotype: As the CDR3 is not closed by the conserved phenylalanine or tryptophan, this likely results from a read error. CDR3 loop: CASSLGLGETQYS. Here the CDR3 DNA reads TGTGCCAGCAGCTTAGGCCTTGGAGAGACCCAGTACTCC. The V call is TRBV7-2, the J call TRBJ2-5; D uncertain. The V and J ends lost 1 base and 4 bases respectively, with 7 bases between them. Germline lookup yields CDR1 SGHTA and CDR2 FQGNSA. This CDR3 is built from 13 residues.

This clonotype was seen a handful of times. This CDR3 is CASSSLAAREEKLFF. The CDR3 region has the DNA TGTGCCAGCAGCTCCCTAGCCGCCAGAGAAGAAAAACTGTTTTTT. The V gene is TRBV7-6, the J gene TRBJ1-4; D is unclear. V gave up 4 bases and J gave up 8 bases, with 17 bases separating them. The germline gives CDR1 SGHVS, CDR2 FNYEAQ. CDR3 length equals 15 residues.